The 29 T cell receptor beta chains listed next were all sequenced from one sample in a study of regulatory T cells in long-lasting Graves disease. Time point here: newly diagnosed GD, antithyroid drugs for less than 3 months. Extracted PBMC RNA gave rise to the TCR library. Relying on iRepertoire HTBI primers and Arm-PCR of CDR3 regions, the team built TCR beta libraries. Via MiXCR, TCRdb re-called the multiplex PCR reads, giving one row per CDR3 protein. This sample carries hundreds of thousands of distinct CDR3 sequences, roughly 13% of them seen once, and the ten largest clones take 10%. These data also featured in a second study, about T cells in Graves' hyperthyroidism and ophthalmopathy.

The sample here was peripheral blood mononuclear cells (PBMCs), taken at new diagnosis, from a patient treated with antithyroid drugs. The receptors were sampled from a man aged 25-45 years with Graves disease.

This clonotype was counted many times. The gene calls are TRBV11-2 and TRBJ2-7; perhaps TRBD1 as D (6 bases). The V gene lost 6 bases and the J gene lost 7 bases, with 13 bases spanning the gap. The CDR3 consists of 12 residues. Germline CDR1 is SGHAT and CDR2 is FQNNGV. CDR3 in amino acids: CASSHQGLEQYF. As DNA, the CDR3 is TGTGCCAGCAGTCATCAGGGGCTGGAGCAGTACTTC.

This clonotype was counted many times. The rearrangement joins TRBV7-9 to TRBJ1-5; D unclear. Germline-derived CDR1 and CDR2 are SEHNR and FQNEAQ (reference sequence). The CDR3 is 14 residues long. With 2 bases removed from V and 7 bases from J, the gap between germline ends came to 12 bases. The CDR3 nucleotides read TGTGCCAGCAGCTTAACCGGGTTTGTCCAGCCCCAGCATTTT. Translated, it gives CASSLTGFVQPQHF.

In this sample, this clonotype turned up many times. The chain employs TRBV24-1 and TRBJ2-3, with 9 nucleotides matching TRBD1. With V trimmed by 7 bases and J by 3 bases, 7 bases remained unmatched. The CDR3 is 15 residues long. Germline CDR1 KGHDR, CDR2 SFDVKD. For the CDR3, the DNA is TGTGCCACCAGATTAACCGGGACAGGGACAGATACGCAGTATTTT. It translates to CATRLTGTGTDTQYF.

This chain joins TRBV29-1 and TRBJ1-4; maybe TRBD1 (5 bases). CDR1 is SQVTM and CDR2 is ANQGSEA in the germline V gene. This CDR3 spans 13 amino acids. V was cut by 6 bases and J by 5 bases, with 13 bases left in between. CDR3 residues: CSVQGWENEKLFF. CDR3 in DNA: TGCAGCGTCCAGGGTTGGGAGAATGAAAAACTGTTTTTT. The variable domain in full, with the rest retrieved from reference TRBV29-1 and TRBJ1-4, is SAVISQKPSRDICQRGTSLTIQCQVDSQVTMMFWYRQQPGQSLTLIATANQGSEATYESGFVIDKFPISRPNLTFSTLTVSNMSPEDSSIYLCSVQGWENEKLFFGSGTQLSVL.

This clonotype was observed at least ten times. The rearrangement links TRBV12-3 or TRBV12-4 to TRBJ1-5; 8 nucleotides line up with TRBD1. CDR3 length equals 14 residues. Unmatched junction bases numbered 6, after V lost 4 bases and J lost 7 bases. This chain's CDR3 is CASSSPGGRQPQHF. CDR3 sequence (DNA): TGTGCCAGCAGTTCTCCAGGGGGCAGACAGCCCCAGCATTTT.

This clonotype was seen many times. J is TRBJ2-1 and V is TRBV11-2; 11 positions agree with TRBD1. The CDR3 extends over 15 amino acids. After removal of 0 bases from V and 11 bases from J, the junction contained 6 bases not matched to a gene. The germline V gene encodes CDR1 SGHAT and CDR2 FQNNGV. CDR3 DNA: TGTGCCAGCAGCTTAGATGGGACAGGGGGGGATCAGCAGTTCTTC. It specifies CASSLDGTGGDQQFF.

This clonotype was observed many times. This chain joins TRBV7-9 and TRBJ2-5; 7 bases line up with TRBD2. CDR1 is SEHNR, CDR2 FQNEAQ, per germline (reference sequence). The CDR3 is 14 amino acids. Unmatched junction bases numbered 10, after V lost 5 bases and J lost 7 bases. The CDR3: CASSRGAGEGTQYF. Here the CDR3 DNA reads TGTGCCAGCAGCCGAGGGGCGGGAGAGGGGACCCAGTACTTC.

This clonotype was detected ten times or more. The gene calls are TRBV2 and TRBJ2-7; D remains unclear. The CDR3 length is 15 residues. The germline CDR1 and CDR2 sequences are SNHLY and FYNNEI. V was trimmed by 3 bases and J by 6 bases, leaving 18 bases between them. For the CDR3, the DNA is TGTGCCAGCAGTGACCGGGCGAGGTTACGGTTCGAGCAGTACTTC. It specifies CASSDRARLRFEQYF.

This clonotype appeared many times. V gene TRBV10-3 combines with J gene TRBJ2-7; no definite D call. Germline V gene lookup returns CDR1 ENHRY and CDR2 SYGVKD. The CDR3 is 13 residues long. Trimming removed 0 bases from V and 2 bases from J, with 5 bases in between. The CDR3 sequence is CAISESVAYEQYF. The CDR3 DNA is TGTGCCATCAGTGAGTCTGTCGCCTACGAGCAGTACTTC.

The chain links TRBV20-1 to TRBJ2-1; maybe TRBD2 (5 bases). This CDR3 comprises 15 residues. The germline V gene has CDR1 DFQATT and CDR2 SNEGSKA (reference sequence). Between the trimmed V and J ends, which lost 0 bases and 8 bases, there was a span of 17 bases. CDR3 loop: CSARDNSARGYEQFF. The CDR3, as DNA: TGCAGTGCTAGAGATAATAGCGCCCGTGGATATGAGCAGTTCTTC.

The table lists this clonotype with many counts. This sequence joins TRBV3-1 and TRBJ2-7; TRBD2 aligns across 12 bases. V trimming: 0 bases; J trimming: 6 bases; junction bases outside the gene matches: 0. The V gene's germline CDR1 is LGHDT and CDR2 YNNKEL (reference sequence). The CDR3 covers 14 residues. The CDR3 region is CASSQEGLAGEQYF. The CDR3 DNA is TGTGCCAGCAGCCAAGAGGGACTAGCGGGCGAGCAGTACTTC.

This clonotype was observed at least ten times. The CDR3 is CASSLSPLGEDGYTF. The CDR3 DNA is TGTGCCAGCAGTTTATCGCCCCTGGGTGAGGATGGCTACACCTTC. The J gene is TRBJ1-2, the V gene TRBV27; D gene unclear. V lost 0 bases, J lost 6 bases, and 14 bases lay in between. CDR1 and CDR2 from the germline V gene are MNHEY and SMNVEV (reference sequence). The length of the CDR3 is 15 residues.

This clonotype was detected only a few times. The chain couples TRBV20-1 to TRBJ2-7; TRBD2 is a possible D gene (6 bases). The CDR3 runs to 16 residues. Germline V gene sequence: CDR1 DFQATT, CDR2 SNEGSKA (reference sequence). With 1 base removed from V and 0 bases from J, the gap between germline ends came to 16 bases. The CDR3 region is CSARVVEGLLSYEQYF. In DNA, the CDR3 is TGCAGTGCTAGAGTGGTTGAGGGACTCCTCTCCTACGAGCAGTACTTC.

In its sample, this clonotype was seen many times. The V gene is TRBV11-2, the J gene TRBJ2-2, with D perhaps matching TRBD2 (6 bases). CDR3 length: 18 amino acids. Germline V gives CDR1 SGHAT, CDR2 FQNNGV. V was pared by 1 base and J by 4 bases, with 19 bases between. CDR3: CASSLGRVVGGVTGELFF. The CDR3 DNA sequence: TGTGCCAGCAGCTTAGGCCGGGTCGTGGGAGGCGTCACCGGGGAGCTGTTTTTT.

In regard to this clonotype: Given a much more abundant clone one base away, this may be a read error. The V call is TRBV28, the J call TRBJ2-1, with D perhaps TRBD2 (5 bases). Germline V gene sequence: CDR1 MDHEN, CDR2 SYDVKM. The CDR3 length is 14 residues. The CDR3 nucleotides are TGTGCCGGCAGTTTTTCCGGACTCATCAATGAGCAGTTCTTC. This codes for CAGSFSGLINEQFF.

This clonotype was detected ten times or more. The chain has TRBV27 and TRBJ2-1; TRBD2 matches 9 bases. The CDR3 is 16 amino acids. V was clipped by 3 bases and J by 6 bases; unmatched bases: 9. The germline V gene encodes CDR1 MNHEY and CDR2 SMNVEV (reference sequence). CDR3 amino acids: CASSFQARREGNEQFF. The CDR3 nucleotides read TGTGCCAGCAGTTTTCAAGCCAGGCGGGAGGGCAATGAGCAGTTCTTC.

This clonotype was recorded at least ten times. This chain connects TRBV20-1 to TRBJ2-7; possible D gene TRBD2, 6 bases. Germline CDR1 and CDR2: DFQATT and SNEGSKA (reference sequence). The CDR3 runs to 16 residues. V shed 1 base and J shed 0 bases, with 16 bases lying between them. CDR3 region: CSARGFTGLSSYEQYF. CDR3 bases: TGCAGTGCTAGAGGGTTTACGGGACTCTCCTCCTACGAGCAGTACTTC.

This clonotype was seen ten or more times. The chain recombines TRBV4-1 with TRBJ2-5; TRBD2 is a possible D gene (5 bases). The germline gives CDR1 MGHRA, CDR2 YSYEKL. The V end was cut by 7 bases, the J end by 5 bases, with 17 bases between. The CDR3 length is 14 residues. The DNA of the CDR3 is TGCGCCAGCACCCCTACAGCGGTCGGGGAGACCCAGTACTTC. It codes for CASTPTAVGETQYF.

This clonotype has ten or more counts. This chain links TRBV7-9 with TRBJ1-1; D is uncertain. The CDR3 is 13 residues long. Germline CDR1 is SEHNR and CDR2 is FQNEAQ (reference sequence). Trimming stripped 4 bases from V and 10 bases from J, with 16 bases between. The CDR3: CASSSLETEGAFF. DNA of the CDR3: TGTGCCAGCAGCTCGCTGGAGACGGAGGGAGCTTTCTTT.

This clonotype was seen ten or more times. The chain combines TRBV7-9 with TRBJ2-1; TRBD2 might be the D (7 bases). The CDR3 is 13 amino acids. V was clipped by 3 bases and J by 8 bases, with 11 bases between them. Germline V gene lookup returns CDR1 SEHNR and CDR2 FQNEAQ (reference sequence). CDR3 DNA sequence: TGTGCCAGCAGCTTGGCGGGGGCGGATGAGCAGTTCTTC. Amino acid sequence: CASSLAGADEQFF.

This clonotype was seen a handful of times. This chain links TRBV11-1 with TRBJ2-1; D possibly corresponds to TRBD2 (6 bases). V dropped 5 bases and J dropped 5 bases, with 16 bases sitting between them. The CDR3 is 15 residues long. The germline CDR1 and CDR2 sequences are SGHAT and FQDESV (reference sequence). CDR3 protein: CASSPRKRVHNEQFF. In nucleotides, the CDR3 is TGTGCCAGCAGCCCCCGTAAGCGGGTACACAATGAGCAGTTCTTC. Combining the CDR3 with reference TRBV11-1 and TRBJ2-1 gives the whole variable domain EAEVAQSPRYKITEKSQAVAFWCDPISGHATLYWYRQILGQGPELLVQFQDESVVDDSQLPKDRFSAERLKGVDSTLKIQPAELGDSAMYLCASSPRKRVHNEQFFGPGTRLTVL.

There are many counts of this clonotype. The CDR3 DNA reads as TGTGCCAGCAGCTTGGTGGCAGGGGAAGAAGCTTTCTTT. Protein product: CASSLVAGEEAFF. V usage is TRBV5-6 and J usage is TRBJ1-1, with D maybe TRBD1 (6 bases). Germline V gene sequence: CDR1 SGHDT, CDR2 YYEEEE. This CDR3 region has 13 residues. With 0 bases removed from V and 8 bases from J, the gap between germline ends came to 11 bases.

The chain joins TRBV20-1 to TRBJ2-3; D might be TRBD2 (5 bases). This CDR3 comprises 16 residues. CDR1 is DFQATT, CDR2 SNEGSKA, per germline (reference sequence). The V end lost 8 bases, the J end lost 0 bases, and 21 bases lay between the germline ends. CDR3 residues: CSQLVPPIISTDTQYF. The CDR3 nucleotides read TGCAGTCAACTAGTGCCACCCATAATTAGCACAGATACGCAGTATTTT.

In this sample, this clonotype turned up many times. The chain has TRBV6-5 and TRBJ1-3; 10 bases match TRBD1. CDR1 is MNHEY, CDR2 SVGAGI, per germline. The CDR3 contains 16 residues. The junction had 5 bases not matched to a gene; V was cut back by 0 bases and J by 6 bases. The CDR3 DNA sequence: TGTGCCAGCAGTTACTCGGCGAGACAGGGGGCAAACACCATATATTTT. Amino acid sequence: CASSYSARQGANTIYF.

This clonotype was observed at least ten times. The chain carries TRBV6-5 and TRBJ2-7; D may be TRBD1 (6 bases). The V gene lost 2 bases and the J gene lost 2 bases, with 13 bases spanning the gap. The germline CDR1 and CDR2 sequences are MNHEY and SVGAGI. This CDR3 comprises 15 residues. The CDR3 loop reads CASSYGQGLTYEQYF. In DNA form, the CDR3 reads TGTGCCAGCAGTTACGGGCAGGGGCTAACCTACGAGCAGTACTTC.

For this clonotype: One end of the junction does not line up with germline, which may come from a read error. The V and J genes are TRBV13 and TRBJ2-5; the match to TRBD2 covers 10 bases. The CDR3 spans 12 residues. In germline, CDR1 is PRHDT, CDR2 FYEKMQ (reference sequence). The CDR3 sequence: CASSLAGEAQYF. CDR3 nucleotides: TGTGCCAGCAGCCTAGCGGGAGAGGCCCAGTACTTC.

The chain links TRBV10-3 to TRBJ1-1; the match to TRBD1 covers 7 bases. The CDR3 has 16 amino acids. Germline lookup yields CDR1 ENHRY and CDR2 SYGVKD. Losses at the gene ends were 4 bases for V and 9 bases for J; bases not matched to a gene: 17. The CDR3 here is CAISGKGFFRDRQAFF. In nucleotides, the CDR3 is TGTGCCATCAGTGGGAAGGGTTTTTTTAGGGACAGACAAGCTTTCTTT.

This clonotype was detected only a few times. The rearrangement joins TRBV5-6 to TRBJ2-7; no clear D. CDR3 length: 15 residues. CDR1 and CDR2 from the germline V gene are SGHDT and YYEEEE. The V and J ends lost 7 bases and 0 bases respectively, with 17 bases between them. The CDR3 DNA reads as TGTGCCAGCGGCATCGCCTTCAAGGGCTCCTACGAGCAGTACTTC. Translated, it gives CASGIAFKGSYEQYF.

This clonotype was found many times. The chain links TRBV24-1 to TRBJ1-1; D may be TRBD1 (5 bases). Germline-derived CDR1 and CDR2 are KGHDR and SFDVKD. V was clipped by 4 bases and J by 3 bases, with 5 bases between them. CDR3 length: 12 residues. This chain's CDR3 is CATSETDTEAFF. The CDR3 coding sequence is TGTGCCACCAGTGAGACAGACACTGAAGCTTTCTTT.